These 28 T cell receptor beta chains came from one sample sequenced in a study of shared clonotypes between healthy human individuals (dated by TCRdb to about 2020). Receptor amplification or capture employed the immunoSEQ multiplex PCR assay. TCRdb's version of the immuneACCESS table is confined to in-frame rearrangements and falls short of the full clone set. An unresolved V gene accounts for under half of the shortfall where checked; the remainder is of unknown origin. In this sample the table shows approximately 640,000 clones, 90% of which occur a single time. Together, the top ten hold 30% to 40% of the sample. The sequencing input was memory CD8+ T cells from PBMCs. The cell subset or site label for this specimen denotes: CD45RO+ cells pooled with CCR7-negative TemRA cells. These TCRs come from a man younger than 35 in good health. Some clones in this sample may be carry-over from other donors' samples.

V usage is TRBV5-1 and J usage is TRBJ1-5, with 7 positions matching TRBD1. Trimming took 1 base from V and 5 from J; bases not matched to a gene: 3. CDR1 is SGHRS and CDR2 is YFSETQ in the germline V gene. The CDR3 is made up of 14 amino acids. The chain's CDR3 is CASSLRGGDQPQHF. The CDR3 DNA reads as TGCGCCAGCAGCTTGAGAGGGGGCGATCAGCCCCAGCATTTT.

This chain uses TRBV4-1 with TRBJ2-1, with TRBD2 identical over 9 bases. Trimming cost V 4 bases and J 2 bases; bases outside gene matches: 9. This CDR3 spans 17 amino acids. The germline V gene has CDR1 MGHRA and CDR2 YSYEKL. The CDR3 protein is CASSPKLAGAPYNEQFF. Written as DNA, the CDR3 is TGCGCCAGCAGCCCGAAATTAGCGGGAGCGCCCTACAATGAGCAGTTCTTC.

This chain links TRBV7-9 with TRBJ2-1, with 7 bases aligning to TRBD1. CDR3 length: 15 residues. The ends lost 5 bases at V and 7 bases at J; junction bases unmatched: 11. Germline V lookup: CDR1 SEHNR, CDR2 FQNEAQ (reference sequence). The CDR3 bases are TGTGCCAGCAGCGACTCCGGGACAGTGTGGAATGAGCAGTTCTTC. Amino acid sequence: CASSDSGTVWNEQFF.

J is TRBJ2-7 and V is TRBV5-1, with D maybe TRBD1 (6 bases). The CDR3 loop spans 13 amino acids. Germline loops: CDR1 SGHRS, CDR2 YFSETQ. Trimming took 1 base from V and 7 from J, leaving 12 bases between them. CDR3 sequence (DNA): TGCGCCAGCAGCTTGCACAGGGTGGGGGAGCAGTACTTC. Translation: CASSLHRVGEQYF.

The rearrangement uses TRBV9 and TRBJ2-6; no reliable D call. Trimming removed 0 bases from V and 0 bases from J, with 7 bases in between. Germline V lookup: CDR1 SGDLS, CDR2 YYNGEE. The CDR3 sequence is 16 residues long. The CDR3 sequence is CASSVARLSGANVLTF. CDR3 DNA: TGTGCCAGCAGCGTAGCCAGACTCTCTGGGGCCAACGTCCTGACTTTC.

The chain has TRBV29-1 and TRBJ2-7; TRBD2 matches 12 bases. J lost 3 bases, V lost 5 bases, and 2 bases had no gene match. Germline V gene lookup returns CDR1 SQVTM and CDR2 ANQGSEA. CDR3 length: 13 residues. CDR3 nucleotides: TGCAGCGTTCGACTAGCGGGAGACTACGAGCAGTACTTC. Translation: CSVRLAGDYEQYF.

A word on this clone: The same CDR3 arises from other DNA sequences in this sample as well. The J gene is TRBJ2-7, the V gene TRBV2; 8 positions match TRBD2. J lost 7 bases, V lost 3 bases, and 11 bases had no gene match. Looked up from germline, CDR1 is SNHLY and CDR2 is FYNNEI. This CDR3 has 15 residues. DNA for the CDR3: TGTGCCAGCAGTGATTTCTCAGCGGGAGCTGGTGAGCAGTACTTC. Protein product: CASSDFSAGAGEQYF.

The genes are TRBV7-9 and TRBJ2-2, with TRBD1 matching over 12 bases. This CDR3 spans 16 amino acids. The germline gives CDR1 SEHNR, CDR2 FQNEAQ (reference sequence). V lost 4 bases to trimming and J lost 9 bases; unmatched junction nucleotides: 9. The CDR3: CASSSSGTGGLWELFF. CDR3 bases: TGTGCCAGCAGCTCCTCCGGGACAGGGGGCCTCTGGGAGCTGTTTTTT.

As to this clone: This sample also contains other DNA sequences that code for the same CDR3. This chain joins TRBV11-2 and TRBJ2-7; 9 bases map to TRBD1. With 5 bases clipped from V and 3 bases from J, the junction kept 2 bases outside the gene matches. The CDR3 loop spans 13 amino acids. From germline, CDR1 is SGHAT and CDR2 FQNNGV. The CDR3 sequence is CASSAGQGYEQYF. The CDR3 bases are TGTGCCAGCAGCGCGGGACAGGGCTACGAGCAGTACTTC.

CDR3 sequence: CASSHPSGMSTDTQYF. CDR3 in DNA: TGCGCCAGCAGCCATCCTAGCGGGATGAGCACAGATACGCAGTATTTT. The rearrangement joins TRBV4-1 to TRBJ2-3, with 9 positions matching TRBD2. This CDR3 has 16 amino acids. CDR1 is MGHRA and CDR2 is YSYEKL in the germline V gene. The V segment lost 3 bases and the J segment 0 bases; nucleotides outside the gene matches: 4.

The chain recombines TRBV27 with TRBJ2-3, with TRBD2 as a possible D gene (7 bases). The V end was cut by 3 bases, the J end by 4 bases, with 23 bases between. The CDR3 consists of 18 residues. Germline V gene lookup returns CDR1 MNHEY and CDR2 SMNVEV (reference sequence). CDR3: CASSFLADTRGGPDTQYF. CDR3 DNA: TGTGCCAGCAGTTTCCTAGCGGATACCAGGGGTGGGCCAGATACGCAGTATTTT.

V is TRBV5-1 and J is TRBJ1-3; D is ambiguous. The CDR3 spans 15 residues. Trimming took 0 bases from V and 0 from J, leaving 7 bases between them. Germline CDR1 reads SGHRS; CDR2 reads YFSETQ. The CDR3 is CASSLVGSSGNTIYF. The CDR3 nucleotides are TGCGCCAGCAGCTTGGTTGGGAGCTCTGGAAACACCATATATTTT.

In this sample, this clone turned up many times. The gene calls are TRBV5-4 and TRBJ2-7; D might be TRBD1 (5 bases). Germline loops: CDR1 SGHNT, CDR2 YYREEE (reference sequence). Between the trimmed V and J ends, which lost 2 bases and 2 bases, there was a span of 17 bases. The CDR3 contains 16 residues. CDR3: CASSLEYSYRPYEQYF. The CDR3 region has the DNA TGTGCCAGCAGCTTAGAATATAGCTACAGGCCCTACGAGCAGTACTTC.

The genes are TRBV28 and TRBJ2-7; D is uncertain. The CDR3 loop spans 11 amino acids. Trimming took off 3 bases at V and 6 bases at J, with 6 bases between the two ends. Germline V lookup: CDR1 MDHEN, CDR2 SYDVKM. Here the CDR3 reads CASSFDGEQYF. CDR3 nucleotides: TGTGCCAGCAGTTTTGACGGCGAGCAGTACTTC.

J is TRBJ2-7 and V is TRBV14, with a tentative D call TRBD1 (5 bases). Between the trimmed V and J ends, which lost 6 bases and 2 bases, there was a span of 17 bases. Germline V CDR1 and CDR2: SGHDN, FVKESK. This CDR3 region has 15 residues. The CDR3 DNA is TGTGCCAGCAGTCACAGGACGGACCCCACCTACGAGCAGTACTTC. Translating it yields CASSHRTDPTYEQYF.

This clone was detected once. The chain joins TRBV2 to TRBJ2-3; 8 bases fit TRBD2. This CDR3 has 16 amino acids. The ends lost 4 bases at V and 1 base at J; junction bases unmatched: 7. Germline CDR1 SNHLY, CDR2 FYNNEI. CDR3 sequence: CASSGVRGEGTDTQYF. The CDR3 DNA reads as TGTGCCAGCAGTGGAGTGCGGGGGGAAGGCACAGATACGCAGTATTTT.

The rearrangement joins TRBV27 to TRBJ2-7; 7 nucleotides align to TRBD2. The CDR3 spans 11 residues. The junction had 3 bases not matched to a gene; V was cut back by 10 bases and J by 3 bases. Germline values: CDR1 MNHEY, CDR2 SMNVEV (reference sequence). CDR3 in amino acids: CATGRGYEQYF. The CDR3 region has the DNA TGTGCCACAGGGAGGGGCTACGAGCAGTACTTC.

This chain uses TRBV7-3 with TRBJ2-1, with no clear D. Germline V CDR1 and CDR2: SGHTA, FQGTGA. Trimming stripped 5 bases from V and 0 bases from J, with 11 bases between. The CDR3 has 15 amino acids. In DNA form, the CDR3 reads TGTGCCAGCAGCATCCTAGGTCCCTCCTACAATGAGCAGTTCTTC. The encoded protein is CASSILGPSYNEQFF.

The genes are TRBV25-1 and TRBJ1-1; possibly TRBD1 for D (6 bases). The V and J ends lost 4 bases and 7 bases respectively, with 19 bases between them. The CDR3 contains 15 residues. The germline V gene has CDR1 MGHDK and CDR2 SYGVNS. The DNA for the CDR3 is TGTGCCAGCAGTGGGACGGGACATGGAAAAAATGAAGCTTTCTTT. It yields the protein CASSGTGHGKNEAFF.

This chain joins TRBV19 and TRBJ2-1; a possible D gene is TRBD2 (6 bases). Germline V gene sequence: CDR1 LNHDA, CDR2 SQIVND (reference sequence). This CDR3 is 18 amino acids long. Trimming removed 6 bases at V and 0 bases at J, with 21 bases between. The CDR3 here is CASSPDLLAQSSYNEQFF. As DNA, the CDR3 is TGTGCCAGTAGCCCGGACCTTCTAGCGCAAAGCTCCTACAATGAGCAGTTCTTC. The whole variable domain, remainder taken from reference TRBV19 and TRBJ2-1, is DGGITQSPKYLFRKEGQNVTLSCEQNLNHDAMYWYRQDPGQGLRLIYYSQIVNDFQKGDIAEGYSVSREKKESFPLTVTSAQKNPTAFYLCASSPDLLAQSSYNEQFFGPGTRLTVL.

This clone was seen once. V and J are TRBV2 and TRBJ2-1; D tentatively fits TRBD1 or TRBD2 (6 bases each). This CDR3 region has 15 residues. Germline V gene data show CDR1 as SNHLY and CDR2 as FYNNEI. The germline V and J ends were trimmed by 1 base and 4 bases, with 11 bases remaining between them. Here the CDR3 DNA reads TGTGCCAGCAGTGAAGAGGGGGGCATTTACAATGAGCAGTTCTTC. Its translation: CASSEEGGIYNEQFF.

The chain employs TRBV5-1 and TRBJ2-1; D might be TRBD1 or TRBD2, each matching 5 bases. The V end was cut by 0 bases, the J end by 4 bases, with 14 bases between. The CDR3 runs 16 residues. The V gene's germline CDR1 is SGHRS and CDR2 YFSETQ. CDR3 in amino acids: CASSLAGQGPYNEQFF. The CDR3 bases are TGCGCCAGCAGCTTGGCCGGGCAGGGACCTTACAATGAGCAGTTCTTC. Variable domain in full (rest from reference TRBV5-1 and TRBJ2-1): KAGVTQTPRYLIKTRGQQVTLSCSPISGHRSVSWYQQTPGQGLQFLFEYFSETQRNKGNFPGRFSGRQFSNSRSEMNVSTLELGDSALYLCASSLAGQGPYNEQFFGPGTRLTVL.

The chain joins TRBV9 to TRBJ2-7, with D tentatively TRBD1 (5 bases). This CDR3 contains 16 residues. The germline gives CDR1 SGDLS, CDR2 YYNGEE. Trimming took 0 bases from V and 4 from J, leaving 17 bases between them. CDR3 DNA: TGTGCCAGCAGCGTAGCTCCGGCAGGGCTCGTATACGAGCAGTACTTC. This sequence encodes CASSVAPAGLVYEQYF. The complete variable domain, with remaining parts taken from reference TRBV9 and TRBJ2-7, reads DSGVTQTPKHLITATGQRVTLRCSPRSGDLSVYWYQQSLDQGLQFLIQYYNGEERAKGNILERFSAQQFPDLHSELNLSSLELGDSALYFCASSVAPAGLVYEQYFGPGTRLTVT.

J is TRBJ2-1 and V is TRBV4-3; 7 bases are a match to TRBD2. Trimming at V came to 4 bases and at J to 0 bases, leaving 12 bases not matched to a gene. The CDR3 contains 18 residues. Germline-derived CDR1 and CDR2 are LGHNA and YSLEER. CDR3 sequence reads: CASSPYSLGGSSYNEQFF. The CDR3 DNA follows: TGCGCCAGCAGCCCCTACAGTCTTGGCGGGAGCTCCTACAATGAGCAGTTCTTC.

For the CDR3, the DNA is TGTGCCAGCAGCGATACAGTTAGCTCCTACGAGCAGTACTTC. Its translation is CASSDTVSSYEQYF. This sequence joins TRBV7-9 and TRBJ2-7, with D unclear. CDR1 and CDR2 from the germline V gene are SEHNR and FQNEAQ (reference sequence). The germline V and J ends were trimmed by 5 bases and 0 bases, with 11 bases remaining between them. The CDR3 is made up of 14 amino acids. The whole variable domain, filled in from reference TRBV7-9 and TRBJ2-7, reads DTGVSQNPRHKITKRGQNVTFRCDPISEHNRLYWYRQTLGQGPEFLTYFQNEAQLEKSRLLSDRFSAERPKGSFSTLEIQRTEQGDSAMYLCASSDTVSSYEQYFGPGTRLTVT.

The chain links TRBV5-6 to TRBJ1-1; the match to TRBD1 covers 7 bases. The length of the CDR3 is 15 residues. Looked up from germline, CDR1 is SGHDT and CDR2 is YYEEEE. The V and J ends lost 3 bases and 5 bases, in that order; junction bases with no gene match: 10. The CDR3 protein is CASSYRGQAETEAFF. The CDR3 coding sequence is TGTGCCAGCAGCTACAGAGGACAGGCGGAAACTGAAGCTTTCTTT.

The rearrangement uses TRBV19 and TRBJ1-1; D remains unclear. CDR3 length: 14 residues. From germline, CDR1 is LNHDA and CDR2 SQIVND (reference sequence). V lost 5 bases, J lost 1 base, and 11 bases lay in between. CDR3 in amino acids: CASSVPGRNTEAFF. CDR3 nucleotide sequence: TGTGCCAGTAGTGTTCCAGGACGGAACACTGAAGCTTTCTTT.

The chain recombines TRBV28 with TRBJ2-2, with D hard to call. The germline V gene has CDR1 MDHEN and CDR2 SYDVKM. The CDR3 extends over 16 amino acids. V was pared by 5 bases and J by 1 base, with 14 bases between. CDR3 in DNA: TGTGCCAGCAGTATTATGACACCCTTGAACACCGGGGAGCTGTTTTTT. Encoded protein: CASSIMTPLNTGELFF.